The 23 T cell receptor beta chains below come from one sample, sequenced in a study of long-term antiretroviral therapy in people with HIV. With survey level as its setting, the immunoSEQ assay was v3.0. Sequenced by immunoSEQ multiplex PCR; TCRdb stores in-frame clones only, minus some. The data show under 30,000 clones, with about 80% seen just once and 5.5% held by the top ten. Source: unsorted PBMCs, taken 1.1 years before starting antiretroviral therapy. The receptors originated from a young woman with HIV.

The chain has TRBV2 and TRBJ1-3; D gene unclear. This CDR3 is built from 13 residues. Per the germline V gene, CDR1 is SNHLY and CDR2 is FYNNEI. Trimming cost V 5 bases and J 9 bases, with 14 bases left between them. CDR3 coding DNA: TGTGCCAGCAGTCCCCCCCCGTTGAGCACCATATATTTT. Residues: CASSPPPLSTIYF.

The CDR3 DNA follows: TGTGCCAGCTCACCACCGGTTGCAGATACGCAGTATTTT. Its translation is CASSPPVADTQYF. The V gene is TRBV18, the J gene TRBJ2-3, with D hard to call. Germline V gene data show CDR1 as KGHSH and CDR2 as LQKENI. The CDR3 has 13 residues. The germline V and J ends were trimmed by 0 bases and 4 bases, with 5 bases remaining between them. The full variable domain, its missing parts supplied by reference TRBV18 and TRBJ2-3, is NAGVMQNPRHLVRRRGQEARLRCSPMKGHSHVYWYRQLPEEGLKFMVYLQKENIIDESGMPKERFSAEFPKEGPSILRIQQVVRGDSAAYFCASSPPVADTQYFGPGTRLTVL.

The rearrangement joins TRBV2 to TRBJ2-3; 7 bases agree with TRBD1. Germline-derived CDR1 and CDR2 are SNHLY and FYNNEI. The CDR3 length is 13 residues. Trimming removed 8 bases from V and 2 bases from J; junction bases left unmatched: 4. For the CDR3, the DNA is TGTGCCAGCGACAGGGAATACACAGATACGCAGTATTTT. The encoded protein is CASDREYTDTQYF.

The chain links TRBV5-1 to TRBJ2-3, with D possibly matching TRBD2 (5 bases). V lost 0 bases and J lost 2, with 7 bases in between. The CDR3 spans 14 residues. Germline V gene sequence: CDR1 SGHRS, CDR2 YFSETQ. This CDR3 reads CASSLVGNTDTQYF. CDR3 DNA sequence: TGCGCCAGCAGCTTGGTCGGGAACACAGATACGCAGTATTTT.

A single count supports this clone. V and J are TRBV6-1 and TRBJ1-2, with a tentative D call TRBD1 (5 bases). Trimming removed 0 bases from V and 7 bases from J, with 18 bases in between. CDR1 MNHNS and CDR2 SASEGT come from the germline V gene. The CDR3 totals 16 residues. CDR3 region: CASSEARAGRIGGYTF. For the CDR3, the DNA is TGTGCCAGCAGTGAAGCGCGGGCAGGGAGAATAGGTGGCTACACCTTC.

The chain joins TRBV27 to TRBJ1-6; the match to TRBD1 covers 8 bases. Trimming removed 4 bases from V and 0 bases from J; junction bases left unmatched: 11. The CDR3 loop spans 19 amino acids. Germline CDR1 is MNHEY and CDR2 is SMNVEV (reference sequence). Here the CDR3 reads CASSSAGVTGGSYNSPLHF. The CDR3 DNA follows: TGTGCCAGCAGTTCCGCCGGAGTTACAGGGGGCTCCTATAATTCACCCCTCCACTTT.

This chain connects TRBV5-4 to TRBJ2-7, with TRBD2 identical over 9 bases. The germline V gene encodes CDR1 SGHNT and CDR2 YYREEE (reference sequence). Germline trimming cut 4 bases from V and 5 bases from J; bases unmatched to any gene: 10. The CDR3 extends over 15 amino acids. CDR3 DNA sequence: TGTGCCAGCAGCCGCCGCGGGGGGGCTGGGGACGAGCAGTACTTC. Translated, it gives CASSRRGGAGDEQYF.

This clone was seen more than once but under ten times. This sequence joins TRBV6-1 and TRBJ1-4, with D possibly matching TRBD1 (5 bases). V was pared by 2 bases and J by 7 bases, with 14 bases between. The V gene's germline CDR1 is MNHNS and CDR2 SASEGT. This CDR3 has 15 residues. CDR3 DNA sequence: TGTGCCAGCAGTGAAAAGGGAGGGGAGAGTGAAAAACTGTTTTTT. It specifies CASSEKGGESEKLFF.

The V call is TRBV7-6, the J call TRBJ1-1; D possibly corresponds to TRBD1 (5 bases). The CDR3 is made up of 15 amino acids. Germline CDR1 is SGHVS and CDR2 is FNYEAQ. V dropped 5 bases and J dropped 5 bases, with 18 bases sitting between them. The CDR3 is CASSPGRGGSTEAFF. The DNA for the CDR3 is TGTGCCAGCAGCCCAGGGAGGGGTGGGAGTACTGAAGCTTTCTTT.

The CDR3 here is CSVAGHLNTEAFF. The CDR3 DNA reads TGCAGCGTGGCTGGACACTTGAACACTGAAGCTTTCTTT. V gene TRBV29-1 combines with J gene TRBJ1-1; maybe TRBD1 (5 bases). The CDR3 spans 13 residues. Trimming pared 6 bases from V and 0 bases from J, leaving 11 bases between. The germline V gene has CDR1 SQVTM and CDR2 ANQGSEA. Full variable domain (rest looked up from reference TRBV29-1 and TRBJ1-1): SAVISQKPSRDICQRGTSLTIQCQVDSQVTMMFWYRQQPGQSLTLIATANQGSEATYESGFVIDKFPISRPNLTFSTLTVSNMSPEDSSIYLCSVAGHLNTEAFFGQGTRLTVV.

This clone has a single count. The genes are TRBV10-3 and TRBJ2-2, with D possibly being TRBD1 or TRBD2 (5 bases each). Trimming took 6 bases from V and 3 from J, leaving 11 bases between them. In germline, CDR1 is ENHRY, CDR2 SYGVKD. This CDR3 has 14 amino acids. CDR3 bases: TGTGCCATCAGCGGACGAGGGGACACCGGGGAGCTGTTTTTT. Encoded protein: CAISGRGDTGELFF.

V gene TRBV9 combines with J gene TRBJ1-6; D unresolved. The germline V gene encodes CDR1 SGDLS and CDR2 YYNGEE. The V and J ends lost 0 bases and 9 bases respectively, with 13 bases between them. CDR3 length: 15 amino acids. The CDR3 is CASSVAILGASPLHF. The CDR3 coding sequence is TGTGCCAGCAGCGTAGCAATCCTTGGAGCTTCACCCCTCCACTTT.

The chain has TRBV5-5 and TRBJ2-7, with TRBD2 as a possible D gene (7 bases). The CDR3 contains 13 residues. Trimming left V 0 bases short and J 9 bases short, with 13 bases between. The germline V gene has CDR1 SGHKS and CDR2 YYEKEE (reference sequence). The CDR3 region is CASSLAGAGAQYV. DNA for the CDR3: TGTGCCAGCAGCTTGGCTGGCGCGGGGGCGCAGTACGTC.

J is TRBJ1-3 and V is TRBV2, with D perhaps matching TRBD1 (6 bases). CDR1 SNHLY and CDR2 FYNNEI come from the germline V gene. This CDR3 has 13 residues. The germline V and J ends were trimmed by 5 bases and 2 bases, with 7 bases remaining between them. The CDR3 region is CASSRTAGNTIYF. The CDR3 nucleotides are TGTGCCAGCAGTAGGACAGCTGGAAACACCATATATTTT.

CDR3 protein: CASRGGGIHGYTF. CDR3 DNA sequence: TGTGCCAGCAGGGGAGGGGGCATCCATGGCTACACCTTC. V usage is TRBV6-5 and J usage is TRBJ1-2; TRBD1 matches at 7 bases. Germline assignment: CDR1 MNHEY and CDR2 SVGAGI. V trimming: 6 bases; J trimming: 6 bases; junction bases outside the gene matches: 7. The CDR3 has 13 amino acids.

The V and J genes are TRBV19 and TRBJ1-2; 8 bases are a match to TRBD1. J gave up 8 bases and V 4 bases, and 9 bases lay outside the gene matches. The CDR3 extends over 14 amino acids. Germline V gene sequence: CDR1 LNHDA, CDR2 SQIVND (reference sequence). The CDR3 sequence: CASSTSSGGRGYTF. The CDR3 DNA follows: TGTGCCAGTAGTACCTCTTCAGGGGGCAGAGGCTACACCTTC.

The chain employs TRBV19 and TRBJ1-6; TRBD1 matches 10 bases. The CDR3 contains 18 residues. Germline V CDR1 and CDR2: LNHDA, SQIVND (reference sequence). With V trimmed by 3 bases and J by 6 bases, 11 bases remained unmatched. CDR3 nucleotides: TGTGCCAGTAGTATCAGGAATTTACGGGACAGGGGTAATTCACCCCTCCACTTT. It encodes CASSIRNLRDRGNSPLHF.

The V and J genes are TRBV5-5 and TRBJ2-5, with 9 bases fitting TRBD1. Germline-derived CDR1 and CDR2 are SGHKS and YYEKEE (reference sequence). Trimming cost V 6 bases and J 5 bases; bases outside gene matches: 20. The CDR3 loop spans 18 amino acids. CDR3 region: CASTLLAWGTGSGETQYF. The CDR3 DNA reads TGTGCCAGCACCTTATTGGCCTGGGGGACAGGGAGTGGGGAGACCCAGTACTTC.

The chain recombines TRBV7-9 with TRBJ2-3, with a weak D call TRBD2 (6 bases). V was pared by 2 bases and J by 0 bases, with 9 bases between. This CDR3 contains 15 residues. CDR1 SEHNR and CDR2 FQNEAQ come from the germline V gene (reference sequence). The CDR3 is CASSLTAGSTDTQYF. DNA for the CDR3: TGTGCCAGCAGCTTAACGGCGGGGAGCACAGATACGCAGTATTTT.

The chain recombines TRBV2 with TRBJ1-4; D is ambiguous. There are 15 residues in the CDR3. V was pared by 1 base and J by 7 bases, with 13 bases between. Germline V gene data show CDR1 as SNHLY and CDR2 as FYNNEI. The CDR3, as DNA: TGTGCCAGCAGTGAAGAGAGGGTCACACTTGAAAAACTGTTTTTT. Its translation is CASSEERVTLEKLFF.

This chain joins TRBV10-2 and TRBJ1-1; D is unresolved. CDR1 and CDR2 (germline): WSHSY, SAAADI. V was cut by 8 bases and J by 6 bases, with 16 bases left in between. The CDR3 runs 13 residues. The CDR3, as DNA: TGCGCCAGCCGAGAAGGTAGTATTTCTGAAGCTTTCTTT. Translating it yields CASREGSISEAFF.

The chain recombines TRBV19 with TRBJ1-2, with D uncertain. Trimming removed 7 bases from V and 8 bases from J, with 14 bases in between. The CDR3 runs 12 residues. Germline assignment: CDR1 LNHDA and CDR2 SQIVND (reference sequence). CDR3: CASTAGRGGYTF. The CDR3 DNA reads TGTGCCAGTACCGCTGGGAGAGGGGGCTACACCTTC.

Written as DNA, the CDR3 is TGTGCCAGCAGCAGGGATACAACAGATACGCAGTATTTT. Translating gives CASSRDTTDTQYF. The J gene is TRBJ2-3, the V gene TRBV7-3; D unresolved. This CDR3 contains 13 residues. The ends were cut back, 5 bases at V and 3 bases at J, with 9 bases in the middle. Germline CDR1 and CDR2: SGHTA and FQGTGA.